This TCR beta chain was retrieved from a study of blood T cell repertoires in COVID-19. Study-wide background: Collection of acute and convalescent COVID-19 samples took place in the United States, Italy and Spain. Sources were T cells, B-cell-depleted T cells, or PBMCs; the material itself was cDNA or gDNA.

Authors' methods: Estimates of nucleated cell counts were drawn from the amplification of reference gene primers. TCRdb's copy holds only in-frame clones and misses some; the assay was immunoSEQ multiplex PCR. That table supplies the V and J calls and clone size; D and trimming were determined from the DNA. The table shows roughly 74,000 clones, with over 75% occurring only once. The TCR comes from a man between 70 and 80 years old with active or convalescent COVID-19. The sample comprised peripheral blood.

DNA of the CDR3: TGTGCCAGCAGTTTATTTGGGAGAAGCACAGATACGCAGTATTTT. Protein: CASSLFGRSTDTQYF. The chain combines TRBV27 with TRBJ2-3, with a possible D match to TRBD2 (5 bases). The germline gives CDR1 MNHEY, CDR2 SMNVEV (reference sequence). V was pared by 1 base and J by 0 bases, with 8 bases between. This CDR3 region has 15 residues.